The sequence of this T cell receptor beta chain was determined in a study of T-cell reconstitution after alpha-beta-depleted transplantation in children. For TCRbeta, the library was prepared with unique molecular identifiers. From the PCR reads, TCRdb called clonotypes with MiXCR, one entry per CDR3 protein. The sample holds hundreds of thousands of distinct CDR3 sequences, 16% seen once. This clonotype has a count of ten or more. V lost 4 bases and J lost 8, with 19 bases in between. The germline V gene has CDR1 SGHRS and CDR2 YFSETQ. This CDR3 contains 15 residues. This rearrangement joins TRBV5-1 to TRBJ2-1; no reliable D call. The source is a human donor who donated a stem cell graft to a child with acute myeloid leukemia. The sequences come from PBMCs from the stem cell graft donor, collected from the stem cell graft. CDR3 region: CASSTVAGRIDEQFF. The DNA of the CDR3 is TGCGCCAGCAGCACCGTAGCCGGGCGGATTGATGAGCAGTTCTTC.